These 32 T cell receptor beta chains originate from one sample sequenced in a study of tumor-infiltrating lymphocytes in primary liver carcinoma. Without any cell sorting, roughly 18-34 mg of bulk tissue yielded co-extracted RNA and DNA. With 500 ng total RNA as template and a constant-region primer, TCR beta cDNA was made. Library construction for TCR beta comprised three nested multiplex PCR rounds performed with slightly modified ARM-PCR. In the first two PCR rounds, TRBV1-TRBV30 forward primers were paired with a C-beta reverse primer, and each round lasted about 9 cycles. TCRdb reprocessed the multiplex PCR reads with MiXCR, giving one entry per CDR3 protein. Of about 99,000 distinct CDR3 sequences in the sample, approximately 71% were seen once. The specimen sequenced was liver tumor tissue from sampling region 5. The sample's subset: tumor region T5, tumor centre. The receptors were gathered from a woman in her sixties with primary liver carcinoma and hepatitis B virus infection.

In the case of this clonotype: Because it lacks the conserved phenylalanine or tryptophan at the end, this CDR3 is likely a read error. It is unclear where the CDR3 begins or ends on the DNA, so no DNA is shown, and the CDR3 is as TCRdb lists it. The chain carries TRBV11-3 and TRBJ2-1; no check of the table's D call, TRBD2, against the DNA was made. Germline CDR1 SGHNT, CDR2 YENEEA. With termini counted, the CDR3 has 18 amino acids. The chain's CDR3 is CASSLDQVAGGPESEQLY.

This clonotype occurred a few times. A junction boundary mismatches the germline segment, possibly from a read error. The chain links TRBV2 to TRBJ2-1; no clear D gene. There are 14 residues in the CDR3. Germline values: CDR1 SNHLY, CDR2 FYNNEI. CDR3 bases: TGTGCCAGCAGTATTTCCAGCTCCTACAATGAGCAATTCTTC. Protein sequence: CASSISSSYNEQFF.

The rearrangement uses TRBV12-3 or TRBV12-4 and TRBJ1-5, with D hard to call. The CDR3 is 16 amino acids. V lost 3 bases to trimming and J lost 2 bases, with 14 bases between them. In nucleotides, the CDR3 is TGTGCCAGCAGTTTCAGTCTACAGATAGGCAATCAGCCCCAGCATTTT. This gives the protein CASSFSLQIGNQPQHF.

Turning to this clonotype: A much larger clone lies a single base off, so this may be a read error. The chain employs TRBV5-1 and TRBJ2-7, with 9 bases identical to TRBD1. This CDR3 is 16 amino acids long. The germline V gene encodes CDR1 SGHRS and CDR2 YFSETQ. Germline trimming cut 4 bases from V and 5 bases from J; bases unmatched to any gene: 13. CDR3 residues: CASSVSGTGTSDEQYF. The CDR3 DNA is TGCGCCAGCAGCGTCTCCGGGACAGGGACGTCCGACGAGCAGTACTTC.

As concerns this clonotype: A read error may account for a junction end that differs from germline. V and J are TRBV29-1 and TRBJ2-7; TRBD2 is a possible D gene (6 bases). The CDR3 length is 13 residues. CDR1 and CDR2 from the germline V gene are SQVTM and ANQGSEA. The CDR3 DNA is TGCAGCGTTGGGATTAGCGGACCACACGAACAGTACTTC. It yields the protein CSVGISGPHEQYF.

Many counts were recorded for this clonotype. The V call is TRBV10-3, the J call TRBJ1-6; D is undetermined. Between the trimmed V and J ends, which lost 2 bases and 7 bases, there was a span of 3 bases. Per germline, CDR1 ENHRY and CDR2 SYGVKD. This CDR3 comprises 12 residues. DNA of the CDR3: TGTGCCATCAGTGAGGGGAATTCACCCCTCCACTTT. Protein sequence: CAISEGNSPLHF.

The chain joins TRBV7-8 to TRBJ2-6; D is uncertain. The CDR3 length is 18 residues. The germline V gene encodes CDR1 SGHVS and CDR2 FQNEAQ. Deletions cut 9 bases from V and 0 bases from J, with 21 bases between. CDR3 sequence: CASSLTGYANSGANVLTF. CDR3 bases: TGTGCCAGTAGCCTGACTGGATACGCGAACTCTGGGGCCAACGTCCTGACTTTC.

V and J are TRBV12-3 or TRBV12-4 and TRBJ1-1, with 7 bases lining up with TRBD1. CDR3 length: 14 amino acids. The CDR3 region has the DNA TGTGTTAGCAGTCGACAGGGCCAGTTAAGTGAAGCTTTCTTT. As protein: CVSSRQGQLSEAFF.

A word on this clonotype: In this CDR3 the conserved last residue, phenylalanine or tryptophan, is missing, so a read error is likely. The chain recombines TRBV11-2 with TRBJ2-2; D may be TRBD2 (6 bases). The germline gives CDR1 SGHAT, CDR2 FQNNGV. CDR3 length equals 13 residues. The CDR3 region has the DNA TGTGCCAGTAGCTTAGATAGGACTAGGGAGCTGTTTTGT. Its protein is CASSLDRTRELFC.

This sequence joins TRBV11-2 and TRBJ2-3, with D tentatively TRBD1 (6 bases). CDR1 and CDR2 from the germline V gene are SGHAT and FQNNGV. This CDR3 comprises 15 residues. In nucleotides, the CDR3 is TGTGTCAACAGGCCGACAGGATCGTCGACATATACGCAGTATTTT. This encodes CVNRPTGSSTYTQYF.

As regards this clonotype: The junction departs from the called germline gene at one end, perhaps through a read error. The genes are TRBV10-1 and TRBJ2-2; tentatively, D is TRBD2 (6 bases). The CDR3 has 14 residues. Germline V gene sequence: CDR1 WNHNN, CDR2 SYGVQD (reference sequence). In nucleotides, the CDR3 is TGCGCCAGCATAAGCGGGCCGAATACCGGGGAGCTGTTTTTT. This codes for CASISGPNTGELFF.

Concerning this clonotype: Germline and junction disagree at one end, which may indicate a read error. The chain uses TRBV5-1 and TRBJ2-3; a possible D gene is TRBD1 (5 bases). CDR1 SGHRS and CDR2 YFSETQ come from the germline V gene. This CDR3 contains 15 residues. The CDR3 nucleotides are TGCGCCAGCAGTTTGGCCTTTCGTAGCACAGGTACGCAGTATTTT. Amino acids: CASSLAFRSTGTQYF.

This clonotype was seen repeatedly, ten times or more. The J gene is TRBJ1-2, the V gene TRBV6-6; D is perhaps TRBD1 (5 bases). Germline V gene sequence: CDR1 MNHNY, CDR2 SVGAGI (reference sequence). This CDR3 has 13 amino acids. The V gene lost 10 bases and the J gene lost 2 bases, with 14 bases spanning the gap. The CDR3 protein is CATSDGTNYGYTF. As DNA, the CDR3 is TGTGCCACCTCGGACGGGACGAACTATGGCTACACCTTC.

Within the sample, this clonotype is medium-sized. The rearrangement links TRBV29-1 to TRBJ2-3, with D possibly matching TRBD1 (5 bases). The CDR3 sequence is 13 residues long. V was cut by 4 bases and J by 5 bases, with 13 bases left in between. Germline lookup yields CDR1 SQVTM and CDR2 ANQGSEA. In nucleotides, the CDR3 is TGCAGCGTTGGGACACCCGAGAGAGATACGCAGTATTTT. It translates to CSVGTPERDTQYF.

This sequence joins TRBV10-3 and TRBJ2-3; 10 nucleotides match TRBD1. The CDR3 has 16 amino acids. From germline, CDR1 is ENHRY and CDR2 SYGVKD. With 2 bases clipped from V and 12 bases from J, the junction kept 14 bases outside the gene matches. The CDR3 region has the DNA TGTGCCATCAGTGAGAGGGACAGGGGACCAACAGATGCACAGTATTTT. Translated: CAISERDRGPTDAQYF.

To note about this clonotype: Here the CDR3 omits its conserved ending phenylalanine or tryptophan, so a read error is the likely source. This CDR3 is CASSLARRAYEQYA. As DNA, the CDR3 is TGTGCCAGCAGCTTAGCAAGGAGAGCCTACGAGCAGTACGCC. The V gene is TRBV11-2, the J gene TRBJ2-7; D is uncertain. Trimming removed 1 base from V and 2 bases from J, with 9 bases in between. Per germline, CDR1 SGHAT and CDR2 FQNNGV. The CDR3 sequence is 14 residues long.

With respect to this clonotype: A single base separates this from a much larger clone, so it may be a read error. This chain links TRBV12-3 or TRBV12-4 with TRBJ1-3, with D maybe TRBD1 (5 bases). Trimming left V 8 bases short and J 0 bases short, with 14 bases between. The CDR3 contains 15 residues. The CDR3 DNA follows: TGTGCCAGCGATGTGGGGGGGATCTCTGGAAACACCATATATTTT. It encodes CASDVGGISGNTIYF.

This clonotype was observed once. This sequence joins TRBV6-6 and TRBJ2-1; 7 bases map to TRBD2. This CDR3 is built from 17 residues. In germline, CDR1 is MNHNY, CDR2 SVGAGI (reference sequence). Germline trimming cut 5 bases from V and 10 bases from J; bases unmatched to any gene: 20. CDR3 region: CASSAGTNGSWVDEQFF. The CDR3, as DNA: TGTGCCAGCAGTGCCGGGACTAACGGGAGCTGGGTCGACGAGCAGTTCTTC.

A note on this clonotype: This may be a read error, as it is one base from a much larger clone. The chain carries TRBV28 and TRBJ1-5; D possibly corresponds to TRBD1 (5 bases). The CDR3 has 12 residues. CDR1 is MDHEN and CDR2 is SYDVKM in the germline V gene. This chain's CDR3 is CASSRTPQLQHF. The CDR3 nucleotides are TGTGCCAGCAGTCGGACACCACAGCTCCAGCATTTT. The variable domain in full, with the rest retrieved from reference TRBV28 and TRBJ1-5, is DVKVTQSSRYLVKRTGEKVFLECVQDMDHENMFWYRQDPGLGLRLIYFSYDVKMKEKGDIPEGYSVSREKKERFSLILESASTNQTSMYLCASSRTPQLQHFGDGTRLSIL.

In the case of this clonotype: One end of the junction is discordant with germline, which a read error may explain. The V call is TRBV6-1, the J call TRBJ2-3, with TRBD1 matching over 9 bases. The CDR3 runs 20 residues. Germline V gives CDR1 MNHNS, CDR2 SASEGT. The CDR3 DNA is TGTGCCAGCACCCCGCGGGGACAGGGCTTTAGGAGGAGGAGCACAAATACGCAGTATTTT. Translated, it gives CASTPRGQGFRRRSTNTQYF.

Turning to this clonotype: A much larger clone sits a single nucleotide away, making a read error possible. V gene TRBV7-8 combines with J gene TRBJ2-1; no clear D gene. The CDR3 is 13 amino acids. Germline V gene data show CDR1 as SGHVS and CDR2 as FQNEAQ. The DNA for the CDR3 is TGTGCCAGCAGCCGAAACAATCTGAATGAGCATTTCTTC. This gives the protein CASSRNNLNEHFF.

This clonotype has a count of ten or more. The chain is built from TRBV4-1 and TRBJ2-7; 12 bases map to TRBD2. V gave up 4 bases and J gave up 5 bases; unmatched junction bases: 6. Per germline, CDR1 MGHRA and CDR2 YSYEKL. The length of the CDR3 is 15 residues. CDR3 sequence reads: CASSPRLAGVDEQYF. The CDR3, as DNA: TGCGCCAGCAGCCCTCGACTAGCGGGAGTAGACGAGCAGTACTTC.

This clonotype has a single count. Given the absence of the conserved phenylalanine or tryptophan at the CDR3 end, a read error is likely. The CDR3 DNA sequence: TGTGCCAGCAGCCTGCGACGGGGGGATACACAGTATCTT. This gives the protein CASSLRRGDTQYL. The chain carries TRBV11-2 and TRBJ2-3, with 7 bases identical to TRBD2. Germline V gives CDR1 SGHAT, CDR2 FQNNGV. The length of the CDR3 is 13 residues.

The V and J genes are TRBV30 and TRBJ2-6; D assignment may be TRBD1 or TRBD2 (5 bases each). Germline V gene data show CDR1 as GTSNPN and CDR2 as SVGIG (reference sequence). V was shortened by 5 bases and J by 19 bases, with 30 bases between the two germline ends. The CDR3 spans 15 residues. Written as DNA, the CDR3 is TGTGCCTGGGCCCGGGAAGGGGCTGAGGCCAACGTCCCAACTTTC. This gives the protein CAWAREGAEANVPTF.

This clonotype appeared many times. The chain has TRBV28 and TRBJ1-2; D unresolved. The germline gives CDR1 MDHEN, CDR2 SYDVKM. The CDR3 length is 14 residues. V was trimmed by 2 bases and J by 5 bases, leaving 12 bases between them. CDR3 nucleotide sequence: TGTGCCAGCAGTTTACCCCGACCTCCTTATGGCTACACCTTC. It codes for CASSLPRPPYGYTF.

Regarding this clonotype: Relative to the germline gene, one junction end is altered; a read error may explain this. Written as DNA, the CDR3 is TGTAGCGTTTCGGGGCTTAACAATGAGCAGTTCTTC. This translates into CSVSGLNNEQFF. The rearrangement uses TRBV29-1 and TRBJ2-1, with D perhaps being TRBD1 or TRBD2 (5 bases each). The germline CDR1 and CDR2 sequences are SQVTM and ANQGSEA. This CDR3 is built from 12 residues.

CDR3 amino acids: CASSTSAVDTQYF. The DNA of the CDR3 is TGTGCCAGTAGCACCTCGGCCGTCGATACGCAGTATTTT. V gene TRBV5-4 combines with J gene TRBJ2-3, with unresolved D. Germline-derived CDR1 and CDR2 are SGHNT and YYREEE (reference sequence). The CDR3 loop spans 13 amino acids. V shed 8 bases and J shed 6 bases, with 16 bases lying between them.

CDR3 region: CASSGQREGRVEQYF. The CDR3 region has the DNA TGTGCCAGCAGTGGTCAGCGGGAGGGCCGGGTTGAGCAGTACTTC. The chain employs TRBV28 and TRBJ2-1; 10 nucleotides agree with TRBD2. The end of the DNA fits TRBJ2-7 better, so the J call may be wrong. This CDR3 is built from 15 residues. CDR1 and CDR2 (germline): MDHEN, SYDVKM.

In the case of this clonotype: One end of the junction fails to match germline, which may point to a read error. J is TRBJ1-2 and V is TRBV6-6; D is possibly TRBD1 (5 bases). CDR1 and CDR2 (germline): MNHNY, SVGAGI (reference sequence). The CDR3 length is 13 residues. Here the CDR3 DNA reads TGTGCCAGCAGCGGCGGGGCGGCCTATGACTACACCTTC. Translation gives CASSGGAAYDYTF.

A word on this clonotype: Germline and junction disagree at one end, which may indicate a read error. The chain couples TRBV30 to TRBJ2-4; D possibly corresponds to TRBD2 (6 bases). The CDR3 extends over 14 amino acids. Germline V CDR1 and CDR2: GTSNPN, SVGIG (reference sequence). CDR3 sequence reads: CDWSVDGSENIQYF. CDR3 DNA: TGTGACTGGAGTGTAGACGGGAGTGAAAACATTCAGTACTTC.

As regards this clonotype: In this CDR3 the conserved last residue, phenylalanine or tryptophan, is missing, so a read error is likely. V is TRBV10-3 and J is TRBJ2-3; D might be TRBD2 (7 bases). The CDR3 is 15 residues long. Germline V lookup: CDR1 ENHRY, CDR2 SYGVKD. With 6 bases removed from V and 4 bases from J, the gap between germline ends came to 17 bases. This CDR3 reads CAIRGGLAPADTQYS. DNA of the CDR3: TGTGCCATCAGGGGGGGGCTAGCCCCCGCAGATACGCAGTATTCT.

This clonotype came up many times. The chain uses TRBV5-5 and TRBJ2-3, with 8 bases identical to TRBD2. The CDR3 runs to 15 residues. The ends lost 3 bases at V and 5 bases at J; junction bases unmatched: 8. Looked up from germline, CDR1 is SGHKS and CDR2 is YYEKEE (reference sequence). The CDR3 region is CASSSSGSRVDTQYF. Written as DNA, the CDR3 is TGTGCCAGCAGCTCAAGCGGGAGTAGGGTAGATACGCAGTATTTT.